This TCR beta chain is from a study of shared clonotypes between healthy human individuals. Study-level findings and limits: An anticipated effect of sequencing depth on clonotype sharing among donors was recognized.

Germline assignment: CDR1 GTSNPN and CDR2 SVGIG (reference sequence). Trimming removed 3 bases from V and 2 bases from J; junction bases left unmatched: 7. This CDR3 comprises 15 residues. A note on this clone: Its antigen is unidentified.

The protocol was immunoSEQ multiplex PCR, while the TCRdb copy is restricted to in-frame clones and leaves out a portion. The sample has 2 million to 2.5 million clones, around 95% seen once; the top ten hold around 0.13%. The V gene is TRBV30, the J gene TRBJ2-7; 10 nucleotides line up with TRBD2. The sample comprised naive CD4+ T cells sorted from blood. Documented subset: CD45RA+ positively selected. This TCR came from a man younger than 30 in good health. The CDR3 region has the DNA TGTGCCTGGAGACCTGAACTAGCGGGAACCTACGAGCAGTACTTC. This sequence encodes CAWRPELAGTYEQYF.